This T cell receptor beta chain was obtained from a study of control samples from healthy donors and cancer patients. This CDR3 comprises 14 residues. CDR1 is LNHDA and CDR2 is SQIVND in the germline V gene (reference sequence). The ends were cut back, 7 bases at V and 1 base at J, with 13 bases in the middle. Sequencing used immunoSEQ multiplex PCR; TCRdb keeps in-frame clones, though not all of them. Among about 160,000 clones listed, approximately 93% were seen once. The chain employs TRBV19 and TRBJ1-1; TRBD1 is a possible D gene (6 bases). The sequencing input was blood. The source is a woman in her thirties or forties in good health. The CDR3 region is CASTRGQQNTEAFF. The CDR3 bases are TGTGCCAGTACCCGAGGACAGCAGAACACTGAAGCTTTCTTT.